This entry features one T cell receptor (beta chain) sequence. Its antigen target is currently unknown. Base qualities are not at hand, and no much larger clone is one base apart. The donors were healthy, HIV-negative adults with no recently reported acute infections or vaccinations. Only Caucasian adults living in Nashville, Tennessee, USA were represented among the donors. CD4+ T cells were enriched through magnetic negative selection, after which naive cells were positively selected on CD45RA and the remaining negative fraction served as the memory subset. After blood collection by leukapheresis, PBMCs were isolated using Ficoll-Histopaque density gradient centrifugation and then cryopreserved in the vapor phase of liquid nitrogen. Analytical flow cytometry was used to check the purity and quantity of every magnetically sorted T cell population. Genomic DNA was isolated from every sorted fraction and measured by UV absorbance on a Nanodrop 2000c.

Using the deep immunoSEQ assay, multiplex PCR amplified TCR CDR3 regions from genomic DNA. For each cell subset, the extracted genomic DNA was distributed evenly across all wells of several immunoSEQ 96-well plates, and each plate served as one replicate. For sorted subsets, each replicate PCR was loaded with around 220 ng genomic DNA, equivalent to 25,000 to 35,000 T cell genomes. The purified libraries were quantified using a Qubit 3.0 fluorometer, sized with a Bioanalyzer 2100, and then quantified again using the KAPA Library Quantification kit. Every immunoSEQ 96-well plate was sequenced on a separate single-read 150-cycle Illumina NextSeq 550 flow cell. Per the source publication's procedure: Because only junctional sequences without quality scores were contained in the immunoSEQ output, filtering matching that applied to full-length reads could not be performed. To assign V/J genes and CDR3, sequences were annotated against IMGT germline references using PyIR, a Python wrapper for IgBLAST v1.9. Reads were removed for weak V/J assignments (E-value above 1e-6), missing CDR3, stop codons, out-of-frame junctions, or ambiguous translated residues. A V3J clonotype was defined by an identical inferred V gene, J gene, and CDR3 amino acid sequence. The percentage overlap between two repertoires was calculated by dividing the number of shared unique clonotypes by the size of the smaller repertoire. Richness of each repertoire was evaluated using RTK rarefaction, the Chao1 estimator, and Recon v2.1 estimates of unobserved clonotypes. Generation probabilities for all TCRbeta clonotypes obtained by the gDNA method from a handful of donors were computed using OLGA. Here the immuneACCESS table is served through TCRdb, limited to in-frame sequences with V and J called. Missing clones are a known gap in these copies; in checked studies unresolved V genes cover under half, and the rest lacks a known reason. V, J and clone size are taken as reported in that table, and D and trimming were inferred from the DNA itself. Here the sample has more than 1.2 million clones; 98% to 99% occur a single time. Together, the top ten hold 0.36% of the sample.

V and J are truncated by 1 base and 3 bases respectively, leaving an intervening sequence of 22 bases. Taken from the germline V gene, the CDR1 and CDR2 loops are SGHTA and FQGNSA. The cysteine opens and the phenylalanine closes a CDR3 of 18 amino acids. CDR3 DNA only is kept here, 54 bases in frame from base 1. The data were obtained in a study of shared clonotypes between healthy human individuals (TCRdb year 2020). About the investigation overall: The cohort included a few men and a couple of women between 18 and 49 years of age. For each donor, three plates each were used for CD4 naive and CD4 memory, two plates were used for CD8 naive, and one plate was used for CD8 memory. The study deeply sequenced blood TCR repertoires of about five healthy adults to estimate repertoire size and the extent of clonotype sharing between individuals. Libraries were prepared and TCR repertoires were sequenced by different laboratories using diverse techniques, in order to increase sequencing depth and limit assay-specific biases. Between about 0.85 and 9.5 billion PBMCs per donor were obtained by leukapheresis.

The paper as a whole reports these results and caveats: Based on pairwise subsampling, the degree of clonotype sharing among donors was expected to be affected by sequencing depth. Even with the large sequencing depth, rarefaction of the sorted-subset datasets indicated that sequencing was incomplete. Compared with non-shared clonotypes, clonotypes shared by all four sorted-subset donors had higher generation probabilities. Only blood was sampled, and tissue TCR repertoires likely differ from those in blood. Estimated clonotype richness was generally larger for naive than for memory subsets. Because the study included a small number of donors, the genetic and exposure-history diversity represented was limited. Roughly 5.2% of naive CD4, roughly 3.6% of naive CD8, roughly 2.4% of memory CD4, and more than 0.35% of memory CD8 clonotypes were shared across a few donors.

Sequenced material: naive CD4+ T cells sorted from blood. Reading the label with the study, this specimen's cell subset or site is: CD45RA+ positively selected. This clonotype was obtained from a man younger than 45 in good health. In this chain, TRBV7-2 is recombined with TRBJ2-7, with no reliable assignment of the D segment. The nucleotide sequence is TGTGCCAGCAGCTTAGTAGGCATGCGAGTAGAGAGAGGCTACGAGCAGTACTTC. It translates to CASSLVGMRVERGYEQYF.